The next 25 T cell receptor beta chains were all read from a single sample in a study of OX40 agonist ivuxolimab in advanced cancers. This table comes from immunoSEQ multiplex PCR, and its TCRdb copy is limited to in-frame clones, with some not included. There are about 100,000 clones in the sample; 86% occur only once, and around 5.9% lies in the top ten. Here the sequenced sample was CD4+ or CD8+ T cells sorted from blood, taken in a trial of the OX40 agonist ivuxolimab. The receptor source for this set is an adult with an advanced solid tumor such as melanoma, head and neck, liver or kidney cancer.

This clone was detected ten times or more. The DNA for the CDR3 is TGTGCCAGCAGTTTAAATTCTCCCCCAGATACGCAGTATTTT. Translating it yields CASSLNSPPDTQYF. The rearrangement uses TRBV27 and TRBJ2-3, with no clear D. The CDR3 covers 14 residues. The germline gives CDR1 MNHEY, CDR2 SMNVEV (reference sequence). Trimming took off 2 bases at V and 4 bases at J, with 10 bases between the two ends.

The V gene is TRBV9, the J gene TRBJ2-1; 8 bases agree with TRBD2. V trimming: 0 bases; J trimming: 3 bases; junction bases outside the gene matches: 2. This CDR3 spans 15 amino acids. Per the germline V gene, CDR1 is SGDLS and CDR2 is YYNGEE. The CDR3 protein is CASSVGTSYYNEQFF. CDR3 DNA: TGTGCCAGCAGCGTAGGGACTAGCTACTACAATGAGCAGTTCTTC.

The CDR3 sequence: CASSLREVAGGGTEAFF. DNA of the CDR3: TGTGCCAGCAGCTTAAGGGAGGTGGCAGGGGGTGGCACTGAAGCTTTCTTT. The V gene is TRBV7-2, the J gene TRBJ1-1, with 7 nucleotides matching TRBD1. The J segment lost 4 bases and the V segment lost 2 bases, leaving 13 bases of the junction unmatched. The CDR3 sequence is 17 residues long. The germline gives CDR1 SGHTA, CDR2 FQGNSA.

V and J are TRBV5-6 and TRBJ2-7, with D unresolved. The CDR3 runs 11 residues. Trimming cost V 4 bases and J 4 bases, with 6 bases left between them. Germline V gives CDR1 SGHDT, CDR2 YYEEEE. The CDR3 bases are TGTGCCAGCAGCAAATATTACGAGCAGTACTTC. This codes for CASSKYYEQYF.

As for this clone: The junction and the germline gene differ at one end; a read error may be behind it. This chain uses TRBV19 with TRBJ1-1; D possibly corresponds to TRBD1 (6 bases). Germline V lookup: CDR1 LNHDA, CDR2 SQIVND (reference sequence). The CDR3 sequence is 13 residues long. The CDR3 protein is CASSIGGNTEAFF. CDR3 sequence (DNA): TGTGCCAGTAGCATAGGGGGGAACACTGAAGCTTTCTTT. The complete variable domain, with remaining parts taken from reference TRBV19 and TRBJ1-1, reads DGGITQSPKYLFRKEGQNVTLSCEQNLNHDAMYWYRQDPGQGLRLIYYSQIVNDFQKGDIAEGYSVSREKKESFPLTVTSAQKNPTAFYLCASSIGGNTEAFFGQGTRLTVV.

The chain couples TRBV18 to TRBJ1-4; perhaps TRBD1 as D (6 bases). This CDR3 spans 16 amino acids. The V gene's germline CDR1 is KGHSH and CDR2 LQKENI. Trimming shortened V by 2 bases and J by 3 bases, and 13 bases separated the two germline ends. This chain's CDR3 is CASSPFSGQSNEKLFF. For the CDR3, the DNA is TGTGCCAGCTCACCATTTTCGGGACAATCTAATGAAAAACTGTTTTTT.

This chain links TRBV19 with TRBJ2-1; no firm D call. There are 14 residues in the CDR3. Looked up from germline, CDR1 is LNHDA and CDR2 is SQIVND (reference sequence). V lost 9 bases and J lost 8, with 20 bases in between. In DNA form, the CDR3 reads TGTGCCAGCCGCGAAGAACAGTTTTCCCATGAGCAGTTCTTC. It specifies CASREEQFSHEQFF.

The gene calls are TRBV5-1 and TRBJ2-1, with D possibly TRBD2 on 6 matching bases. This CDR3 region has 16 residues. Germline CDR1 reads SGHRS; CDR2 reads YFSETQ. V was shortened by 9 bases and J by 0 bases, with 19 bases between the two germline ends. CDR3 amino acids: CATCSGPSLSYNEQFF. For the CDR3, the DNA is TGCGCCACCTGTAGCGGCCCGTCTCTCTCCTACAATGAGCAGTTCTTC.

This clone was recorded a few times. The chain carries TRBV7-2 and TRBJ1-2; D gene uncertain. The germline V gene has CDR1 SGHTA and CDR2 FQGNSA. Trimming removed 0 bases from V and 4 bases from J, with 15 bases in between. The CDR3 has 16 residues. DNA of the CDR3: TGTGCCAGCAGCTTAGCGCTAACGGCCAGTCGCTATGGCTACACCTTC. Its protein is CASSLALTASRYGYTF.

This chain links TRBV7-3 with TRBJ2-5; 7 nucleotides align to TRBD1. CDR3 length equals 15 residues. V shed 2 bases and J 4 bases; nucleotides not matched to a gene: 7. CDR1 and CDR2 from the germline V gene are SGHTA and FQGTGA. For the CDR3, the DNA is TGTGCCAGCAGCTTAGGGGGACAGAAAAGAGAGACCCAGTACTTC. It codes for CASSLGGQKRETQYF.

The chain is built from TRBV18 and TRBJ1-4, with a possible D match to TRBD1 (5 bases). This CDR3 spans 16 amino acids. The V end was cut by 5 bases, the J end by 0 bases, with 13 bases between. Germline V gives CDR1 KGHSH, CDR2 LQKENI. CDR3 sequence (DNA): TGTGCCAGCTCATCGGACATCTTGGCAACTAATGAAAAACTGTTTTTT. Its protein product is CASSSDILATNEKLFF.

The rearrangement joins TRBV7-9 to TRBJ2-1, with 9 bases aligning to TRBD1. This CDR3 has 15 residues. With 5 bases clipped from V and 4 bases from J, the junction kept 6 bases outside the gene matches. Germline loops: CDR1 SEHNR, CDR2 FQNEAQ (reference sequence). This chain's CDR3 is CASSVGTGQYNEQFF. Here the CDR3 DNA reads TGTGCCAGCAGCGTGGGGACAGGGCAATACAATGAGCAGTTCTTC. Together with reference TRBV7-9 and TRBJ2-1, the CDR3 gives the full variable domain: DTGVSQNPRHKITKRGQNVTFRCDPISEHNRLYWYRQTLGQGPEFLTYFQNEAQLEKSRLLSDRFSAERPKGSFSTLEIQRTEQGDSAMYLCASSVGTGQYNEQFFGPGTRLTVL.

V is TRBV5-1 and J is TRBJ2-4; 7 nucleotides match TRBD1. Germline trimming cut 4 bases from V and 4 bases from J; bases unmatched to any gene: 14. This CDR3 is 17 amino acids long. The germline V gene encodes CDR1 SGHRS and CDR2 YFSETQ. CDR3 sequence reads: CASSVSTAGGGKNIQYF. The CDR3 region has the DNA TGCGCCAGCAGCGTGTCCACAGCAGGGGGTGGAAAAAACATTCAGTACTTC. The whole variable domain, remainder taken from reference TRBV5-1 and TRBJ2-4, is KAGVTQTPRYLIKTRGQQVTLSCSPISGHRSVSWYQQTPGQGLQFLFEYFSETQRNKGNFPGRFSGRQFSNSRSEMNVSTLELGDSALYLCASSVSTAGGGKNIQYFGAGTRLSVL.

This clone occurred a few times. The chain is built from TRBV4-2 and TRBJ1-3; TRBD1 is a possible D gene (5 bases). The CDR3 has 15 amino acids. The germline CDR1 and CDR2 sequences are LGHNA and YNFKEQ. Trimming left V 1 base short and J 4 bases short, with 11 bases between. CDR3 sequence (DNA): TGTGCCAGCAGCCAAGGTGGAGGGGAAGGAAACACCATATATTTT. This sequence encodes CASSQGGGEGNTIYF.

The chain is built from TRBV7-9 and TRBJ1-5; 9 bases align to TRBD1. The CDR3 spans 16 residues. The germline V gene has CDR1 SEHNR and CDR2 FQNEAQ (reference sequence). V was clipped by 1 base and J by 4 bases; unmatched bases: 5. CDR3 DNA sequence: TGTGCCAGCAGCTTAGTTACAGGGGGCGCAAATCAGCCCCAGCATTTT. Translated: CASSLVTGGANQPQHF.

The chain combines TRBV5-1 with TRBJ2-1, with D tentatively TRBD2 (6 bases). The germline CDR1 and CDR2 sequences are SGHRS and YFSETQ. CDR3 size: 16 residues. With 6 bases removed from V and 0 bases from J, the gap between germline ends came to 16 bases. The CDR3 DNA is TGCGCCAGCACCTACTCTAGCGTTTACTCCTACAATGAGCAGTTCTTC. Translation: CASTYSSVYSYNEQFF.

This CDR3 is CASSFQGTGGEQYF. DNA of the CDR3: TGCGCCAGCAGCTTCCAAGGGACAGGGGGCGAGCAGTACTTC. This chain connects TRBV5-1 to TRBJ2-7; 11 bases agree with TRBD1. The CDR3 loop spans 14 amino acids. From germline, CDR1 is SGHRS and CDR2 YFSETQ. V shed 2 bases and J 6 bases; nucleotides not matched to a gene: 4.

The chain is built from TRBV7-9 and TRBJ1-5; unclear D gene. Trimming took 1 base from V and 0 from J, leaving 7 bases between them. This CDR3 is 15 amino acids long. The germline V gene encodes CDR1 SEHNR and CDR2 FQNEAQ (reference sequence). The CDR3 sequence is CASSLDNGSNQPQHF. The CDR3, as DNA: TGTGCCAGCAGCTTAGATAATGGTAGCAATCAGCCCCAGCATTTT. Based on the CDR3 plus reference TRBV7-9 and TRBJ1-5, the full variable domain is DTGVSQNPRHKITKRGQNVTFRCDPISEHNRLYWYRQTLGQGPEFLTYFQNEAQLEKSRLLSDRFSAERPKGSFSTLEIQRTEQGDSAMYLCASSLDNGSNQPQHFGDGTRLSIL.

The V and J genes are TRBV11-3 and TRBJ1-4; unclear D gene. Trimming left V 2 bases short and J 3 bases short, with 4 bases between. Germline CDR1 SGHNT, CDR2 YENEEA. The CDR3 has 13 amino acids. For the CDR3, the DNA is TGTGCCAGCAGCTTACGTCCTAATGAAAAACTGTTTTTT. Its translation: CASSLRPNEKLFF.

This clone is a singleton in its sample. This chain connects TRBV29-1 to TRBJ1-1; D gene unclear. The CDR3 length is 12 residues. Germline values: CDR1 SQVTM, CDR2 ANQGSEA. Trimming cost V 2 bases and J 10 bases, with 14 bases left between them. The DNA of the CDR3 is TGCAGCGTTGAACCACCCGGCAGGACAGCTTTCTTT. As protein: CSVEPPGRTAFF.

The rearrangement links TRBV19 to TRBJ2-7; 8 nucleotides agree with TRBD1. Germline V lookup: CDR1 LNHDA, CDR2 SQIVND (reference sequence). The CDR3 contains 15 residues. V was pared by 5 bases and J by 2 bases, with 8 bases of the junction left unmatched. CDR3 sequence reads: CASSPPGQVAYEQYF. DNA for the CDR3: TGTGCCAGTAGTCCCCCGGGACAGGTAGCCTACGAGCAGTACTTC.

The V and J genes are TRBV5-1 and TRBJ1-1, with no clear D. V was clipped by 6 bases and J by 2 bases, with 17 bases between them. In germline, CDR1 is SGHRS, CDR2 YFSETQ. The CDR3 is 15 amino acids. In DNA, the CDR3 is TGCGCCAGCAAGGGTCTAGCGGGCGGAAACACTGAAGCTTTCTTT. Protein: CASKGLAGGNTEAFF.

The rearrangement uses TRBV7-6 and TRBJ2-3; D could derive from TRBD1 or TRBD2 (6 bases each). V was shortened by 1 base and J by 6 bases, with 11 bases between the two germline ends. The CDR3 consists of 14 residues. CDR1 is SGHVS, CDR2 FNYEAQ, per germline. The CDR3 DNA is TGTGCCAGCAGCTTAGGGAGGGGGAGCGATACGCAGTATTTT. Protein sequence: CASSLGRGSDTQYF.

The rearrangement uses TRBV27 and TRBJ1-4, with 11 nucleotides matching TRBD1. V lost 5 bases, J lost 0 bases, and 8 bases stayed unmatched. Germline V gives CDR1 MNHEY, CDR2 SMNVEV (reference sequence). This CDR3 contains 18 residues. The CDR3 coding sequence is TGTGCCAGCAGTCCACCAGGACAGGGGGCAGCAACTAATGAAAAACTGTTTTTT. Its protein is CASSPPGQGAATNEKLFF.

This clone was seen only once. The gene calls are TRBV7-9 and TRBJ1-4; D perhaps matches TRBD1 (5 bases). Germline V gives CDR1 SEHNR, CDR2 FQNEAQ (reference sequence). Trimming shortened V by 8 bases and J by 6 bases, and 10 bases separated the two germline ends. This CDR3 is built from 12 residues. The CDR3 nucleotides read TGTGCCAGCGGCGGGGCGGATGAAAAACTGTTTTTT. This translates into CASGGADEKLFF.